The 10 T cell receptor beta chains below all came from one sample that was sequenced in a study of T cell responses to AZD1222 COVID-19 vaccine. Sequenced by immunoSEQ multiplex PCR; TCRdb stores in-frame clones only, minus some. Among 100,000 to 150,000 clones, approximately 88% were seen once, and the ten largest hold 3.5% to 5%. The specimen comprised peripheral blood, sampled on day 0 of AZD1222 vaccination. These TCRs come from an adult in good health.

The rearrangement uses TRBV28 and TRBJ2-1; D gene ambiguous. Trimming pared 5 bases from V and 10 bases from J, leaving 9 bases between. Looked up from germline, CDR1 is MDHEN and CDR2 is SYDVKM. This CDR3 has 11 amino acids. Here the CDR3 DNA reads TGTGCCAGCAGTCCCCTCAACGAGCAGTTCTTC. Amino acids: CASSPLNEQFF. The variable domain in full, with the rest retrieved from reference TRBV28 and TRBJ2-1, is DVKVTQSSRYLVKRTGEKVFLECVQDMDHENMFWYRQDPGLGLRLIYFSYDVKMKEKGDIPEGYSVSREKKERFSLILESASTNQTSMYLCASSPLNEQFFGPGTRLTVL.

The chain uses TRBV2 and TRBJ2-7; 8 bases fit TRBD2. Germline V CDR1 and CDR2: SNHLY, FYNNEI. V gave up 4 bases and J gave up 0 bases; unmatched junction bases: 2. The CDR3 loop spans 14 amino acids. CDR3 in amino acids: CASSGGLASYEQYF. The CDR3 nucleotides are TGTGCCAGCAGTGGCGGACTAGCCTCCTACGAGCAGTACTTC.

The chain employs TRBV5-4 and TRBJ1-2; a possible D gene is TRBD1 (5 bases). The CDR3 is made up of 13 amino acids. Per germline, CDR1 SGHNT and CDR2 YYREEE (reference sequence). The V end lost 5 bases, the J end lost 4 bases, and 12 bases lay between the germline ends. CDR3 loop: CASRVGRLYGYTF. Here the CDR3 DNA reads TGTGCCAGCAGGGTGGGACGGCTCTATGGCTACACCTTC.

About this clone: Additional DNA sequences in this sample encode the identical CDR3. This chain connects TRBV12-5 to TRBJ2-6; D not certain. This CDR3 spans 13 amino acids. The germline V and J ends were trimmed by 7 bases and 1 base, with 5 bases remaining between them. Germline CDR1 and CDR2: LGHNT and FRNRAP. The DNA of the CDR3 is TGTGCTAGTGCCCCATCTGGGGCCAACGTCCTGACTTTC. Protein sequence: CASAPSGANVLTF.

This clone was recorded once. The chain joins TRBV9 to TRBJ2-3; 10 bases are a match to TRBD2. The V gene end was trimmed by 2 bases and the J gene end by 6 bases; junction bases not matched to a gene: 9. CDR1 and CDR2 (germline): SGDLS, YYNGEE. The CDR3 has 16 amino acids. CDR3 nucleotide sequence: TGTGCCAGCAGCGTTTCAACGGGACTAGCGTTGGATACGCAGTATTTT. It is translated as CASSVSTGLALDTQYF.

The chain uses TRBV14 and TRBJ1-1; 7 bases match TRBD1. Germline-derived CDR1 and CDR2 are SGHDN and FVKESK. The CDR3 totals 15 residues. The V and J ends lost 1 base and 1 base, in that order; junction bases with no gene match: 3. The CDR3 DNA sequence: TGTGCCAGCAGCCAAGTCGCAGGGGGGAACACTGAAGCTTTCTTT. This translates into CASSQVAGGNTEAFF.

There are a few counts of this clone. The chain combines TRBV5-1 with TRBJ1-1, with D uncertain. Germline-derived CDR1 and CDR2 are SGHRS and YFSETQ. The CDR3 totals 12 residues. V was trimmed by 3 bases and J by 3 bases, leaving 6 bases between them. The chain's CDR3 is CASSSFDTEAFF. The DNA of the CDR3 is TGCGCCAGCAGCTCCTTTGACACTGAAGCTTTCTTT.

The chain recombines TRBV19 with TRBJ2-1; 8 bases fit TRBD1. Germline trimming cut 4 bases from V and 14 bases from J; bases unmatched to any gene: 13. Germline CDR1 LNHDA, CDR2 SQIVND (reference sequence). The CDR3 totals 14 residues. CDR3 amino acids: CASSTSPGSTGEFF. The CDR3 DNA is TGTGCCAGTAGTACGAGCCCCGGTTCGACAGGGGAGTTCTTC.

The chain recombines TRBV28 with TRBJ1-2; no reliable D call. Trimming left V 7 bases short and J 0 bases short, with 6 bases between. The CDR3 runs to 12 residues. From germline, CDR1 is MDHEN and CDR2 SYDVKM. CDR3 sequence: CASTGANYGYTF. DNA of the CDR3: TGTGCCAGCACCGGGGCTAACTATGGCTACACCTTC.

This clone was counted only a few times. CDR3 sequence (DNA): TGCAGCGGCGGGACATACTCCTACGAGCAGTACTTC. Translation gives CSGGTYSYEQYF. V gene TRBV29-1 combines with J gene TRBJ2-7, with D perhaps being TRBD1 or TRBD2 (6 bases each). Trimming cost V 7 bases and J 0 bases, with 10 bases left between them. The CDR3 covers 12 residues. In germline, CDR1 is SQVTM, CDR2 ANQGSEA.